Listed below are T cell receptor beta chains from one sample, sequenced in a study of blood T cell repertoires in COVID-19. Sequencing used immunoSEQ multiplex PCR; TCRdb keeps in-frame clones, though not all of them. The sample yields about 310,000 clones, about nine tenths seen once. Sequencing was carried out using PBMCs or T cells enriched from blood (not recorded which). Receptor source: a woman aged 25-40 years who had recovered from COVID-19. Both conserved end residues are part of each CDR3.

J gene: TRBJ2-1
V gene: TRBV9
CDR3 protein: CASSGWTDNEQFF

J gene: TRBJ2-7
V gene: TRBV5-4
CDR3 protein: CASSWVGQGYEQYF

J gene: TRBJ1-1
V gene: TRBV2
CDR3 protein: CASIQMVLDTEAFF

J gene: TRBJ1-5
V gene: TRBV6-5
CDR3 protein: CASSYAGSQHF

J gene: TRBJ2-1
V gene: TRBV13
CDR3 protein: CASSLPGYSYNEQFF

J gene: TRBJ2-2
V gene: TRBV11-3
CDR3 protein: CASSLTRADTGELFF

J gene: TRBJ2-1
V gene: TRBV4-1
CDR3 protein: CASSHPLWGLNNEQFF

J gene: TRBJ1-6
V gene: TRBV6-5
CDR3 protein: CASSYSSQGDSPLHF

J gene: TRBJ2-6
V gene: TRBV7-2
CDR3 protein: CASVRDSLVSGANVLTF

J gene: TRBJ2-6
V gene: TRBV28
CDR3 protein: CASSLGQGPNSGANVLTF

J gene: TRBJ1-5
V gene: TRBV12-5
CDR3 protein: CASGLAPTGTSNQPQHF

J gene: TRBJ1-1
V gene: TRBV28
CDR3 protein: CASSLSVGWVNTEAFF

J gene: TRBJ1-1
V gene: TRBV28
CDR3 protein: CASSLSMGGNTEAFF

J gene: TRBJ2-7
V gene: TRBV5-1
CDR3 protein: CASRHQGRGYEQYF

J gene: TRBJ1-1
V gene: TRBV5-1
CDR3 protein: CATKSQGEDTEAFF